The present TCR beta chain was sequenced within a study of identical twins. The CDR3 totals 14 residues. The trim removed 7 bases at V and 2 bases at J, leaving 8 bases unmatched. Looked up from germline, CDR1 is SQVTM and CDR2 is ANQGSEA. Study-wide findings and caveats: One should note that invariant MAIT and iNKT cells could partly confound zero-insertion analyses. The more abundant beta clonotypes in cord blood had fewer insertions, and memory repertoires did not show this. Within beta out-of-frame sequences, the excess sharing observed between twins was weaker.

This clonotype came up a few times. Its antigen is still unknown. Template switching added a universal primer binding site, and final cDNA carried unique molecular identifiers. TCRdb independently ran MiXCR on the 5' RACE reads; one entry per CDR3 protein. The data show around 1.7 million distinct CDR3 sequences, with 25% to 35% seen just once and approximately 0.25% held by the top ten. V and J are TRBV29-1 and TRBJ2-7, with TRBD2 matching 10 bases. Sample: cord blood. The receptor was isolated from a newborn girl in good health. The CDR3 DNA sequence: TGCAGCGCATCCCCTAGCGGGAGTCCCTACGAGCAGTACTTC. This encodes CSASPSGSPYEQYF.